The 15 T cell receptor beta chains below come from one sample, sequenced in a study of T-cell reconstitution after alpha-beta-depleted transplantation in children. The TCRbeta library incorporated unique molecular identifiers. TCRdb processed the PCR reads anew with MiXCR; each CDR3 protein has one entry. The sample comprises fewer than 250,000 distinct CDR3 sequences, around a sixth of which are singletons, and around 44% rests with the top ten. Material: PBMCs, mostly from graft donor cells, obtained 360 days after TCRalphabeta/CD19-depleted stem cell transplant. The source of these receptors is a male patient between 2 and 10 years old who had a stem cell transplant for acute lymphoblastic leukemia, so the T cells may come from the graft donor.

Remarks on this clonotype: The germline gene is not matched at one end of the junction; a read error may be the cause. The J gene is TRBJ2-1, the V gene TRBV7-9, with D possibly called TRBD1 or TRBD2 (5 bases each). CDR1 and CDR2 (germline): SEHNR, FQNEAQ (reference sequence). This CDR3 is 17 amino acids long. DNA of the CDR3: TGTACCAGCAGCCCTTTCCTAGGGGAGAGCTCCTACAATGAGCAGTTCTTC. Its protein product is CTSSPFLGESSYNEQFF.

The chain uses TRBV6-2 or TRBV6-3 and TRBJ1-6, with no clear D. V was pared by 2 bases and J by 0 bases, with 5 bases between. This CDR3 region has 15 residues. CDR1 is MNHEY and CDR2 is SVGEGT in the germline V gene. CDR3 protein: CASSYGSSYNSPLHF. The CDR3 DNA follows: TGTGCCAGCAGTTACGGGAGCTCCTATAATTCACCCCTCCACTTT.

This clonotype was observed a handful of times. The chain joins TRBV29-1 to TRBJ1-2; possibly TRBD1 for D (5 bases). Germline CDR1 reads SQVTM; CDR2 reads ANQGSEA. The CDR3 is made up of 13 amino acids. V lost 4 bases and J 6 bases, leaving 15 bases between the germline ends. The CDR3 nucleotides read TGCAGCGTTGCGGGGGATCTTTCCGATGGCTACACCTTC. It is translated as CSVAGDLSDGYTF.

This clonotype was seen many times. The V call is TRBV6-1, the J call TRBJ2-1; 8 nucleotides agree with TRBD2. Germline CDR1 reads MNHNS; CDR2 reads SASEGT. The J segment lost 8 bases and the V segment lost 8 bases, leaving 8 bases of the junction unmatched. The CDR3 extends over 13 amino acids. This chain's CDR3 is CASWEAGVDEQFF. The CDR3 nucleotides read TGTGCCAGCTGGGAAGCGGGAGTGGATGAGCAGTTCTTC.

J is TRBJ1-1 and V is TRBV6-1, with D possibly being TRBD1 (6 bases). Germline lookup yields CDR1 MNHNS and CDR2 SASEGT. The CDR3 consists of 17 residues. Trimming removed 3 bases from V and 0 bases from J, with 17 bases in between. In DNA, the CDR3 is TGTGCCAGCAGTGACGCCCTTCGGGGGGGCATGAACACTGAAGCTTTCTTT. It specifies CASSDALRGGMNTEAFF.

This clonotype was seen repeatedly, ten times or more. V gene TRBV10-3 combines with J gene TRBJ2-2, with D tentatively TRBD2 (5 bases). The CDR3 spans 17 residues. Between the trimmed V and J ends, which lost 6 bases and 1 base, there was a span of 18 bases. Germline assignment: CDR1 ENHRY and CDR2 SYGVKD. The chain's CDR3 is CAISPANLGRNTGELFF. In DNA, the CDR3 is TGTGCCATCAGCCCCGCTAATCTGGGGAGGAACACCGGGGAGCTGTTTTTT.

This chain uses TRBV29-1 with TRBJ1-2; D ambiguous. The germline CDR1 and CDR2 sequences are SQVTM and ANQGSEA. V was cut by 2 bases and J by 3 bases, with 16 bases left in between. There are 15 residues in the CDR3. The CDR3 protein is CSVESIYPVDYGYTF. The DNA for the CDR3 is TGCAGCGTTGAAAGTATCTATCCCGTAGACTATGGCTACACCTTC.

The chain employs TRBV30 and TRBJ2-7; D gene unclear. CDR3 length equals 13 residues. Trimming shortened V by 7 bases and J by 0 bases, and 13 bases separated the two germline ends. Germline V lookup: CDR1 GTSNPN, CDR2 SVGIG (reference sequence). Here the CDR3 DNA reads TGTGCCTTGGATGTTGGGGTCTCCTACGAGCAGTACTTC. Amino acids: CALDVGVSYEQYF.

The V call is TRBV6-1, the J call TRBJ1-5, with 7 bases aligning to TRBD1. The CDR3 is 15 amino acids. Germline V CDR1 and CDR2: MNHNS, SASEGT. The V segment lost 2 bases and the J segment 3 bases; nucleotides outside the gene matches: 4. DNA for the CDR3: TGTGCCAGCAGTGAAAGGGACAGTATCAATCAGCCCCAGCATTTT. Encoded protein: CASSERDSINQPQHF.

The V gene is TRBV3-1, the J gene TRBJ2-5; 10 bases fit TRBD2. Germline-derived CDR1 and CDR2 are LGHDT and YNNKEL (reference sequence). With V trimmed by 4 bases and J by 0 bases, 8 bases remained unmatched. This CDR3 spans 17 amino acids. The CDR3: CASSLRVSGGYQETQYF. Here the CDR3 DNA reads TGTGCCAGCAGCCTGAGAGTTAGCGGGGGGTACCAAGAGACCCAGTACTTC.

The chain combines TRBV11-1 with TRBJ2-2; 11 bases are a match to TRBD2. Germline-derived CDR1 and CDR2 are SGHAT and FQDESV (reference sequence). V lost 3 bases to trimming and J lost 5 bases; unmatched junction nucleotides: 14. The length of the CDR3 is 19 residues. The CDR3 loop is CASSFGPNFLAGGTGELFF. As DNA, the CDR3 is TGTGCCAGCAGCTTCGGACCGAACTTCCTAGCGGGGGGTACCGGGGAGCTGTTTTTT.

The chain joins TRBV30 to TRBJ1-4, with unresolved D. V was clipped by 0 bases and J by 9 bases, with 5 bases between them. The CDR3 totals 11 residues. Germline V CDR1 and CDR2: GTSNPN, SVGIG (reference sequence). Here the CDR3 reads CAWSVGQKLFF. The CDR3 nucleotides are TGTGCCTGGAGTGTAGGCCAAAAACTGTTTTTT.

This clonotype was picked up many times. This rearrangement joins TRBV5-1 to TRBJ2-7, with TRBD2 matching 7 bases. The length of the CDR3 is 13 residues. J gave up 6 bases and V 9 bases, and 12 bases lay outside the gene matches. Germline V gene lookup returns CDR1 SGHRS and CDR2 YFSETQ. The CDR3 protein is CATRRDGRPEQYF. CDR3 DNA sequence: TGCGCCACCCGGAGGGACGGGAGGCCCGAGCAGTACTTC.

This clonotype was counted between two and nine times. The chain employs TRBV4-2 and TRBJ2-1, with a weak D call TRBD2 (6 bases). The germline V gene has CDR1 LGHNA and CDR2 YNFKEQ. V dropped 0 bases and J dropped 8 bases, with 8 bases sitting between them. This CDR3 has 13 residues. Written as DNA, the CDR3 is TGTGCCAGCAGCCAAGATTGGGGGGATGAGCAGTTCTTC. As protein: CASSQDWGDEQFF.

Only a few counts were recorded for this clonotype. This chain links TRBV7-9 with TRBJ1-2; 8 nucleotides agree with TRBD1. The CDR3 contains 13 residues. The trim removed 5 bases at V and 8 bases at J, leaving 7 bases unmatched. The germline V gene has CDR1 SEHNR and CDR2 FQNEAQ (reference sequence). The CDR3 is CASSQGQGGGYTF. The CDR3 DNA follows: TGTGCCAGCAGCCAAGGACAGGGAGGAGGCTACACCTTC.